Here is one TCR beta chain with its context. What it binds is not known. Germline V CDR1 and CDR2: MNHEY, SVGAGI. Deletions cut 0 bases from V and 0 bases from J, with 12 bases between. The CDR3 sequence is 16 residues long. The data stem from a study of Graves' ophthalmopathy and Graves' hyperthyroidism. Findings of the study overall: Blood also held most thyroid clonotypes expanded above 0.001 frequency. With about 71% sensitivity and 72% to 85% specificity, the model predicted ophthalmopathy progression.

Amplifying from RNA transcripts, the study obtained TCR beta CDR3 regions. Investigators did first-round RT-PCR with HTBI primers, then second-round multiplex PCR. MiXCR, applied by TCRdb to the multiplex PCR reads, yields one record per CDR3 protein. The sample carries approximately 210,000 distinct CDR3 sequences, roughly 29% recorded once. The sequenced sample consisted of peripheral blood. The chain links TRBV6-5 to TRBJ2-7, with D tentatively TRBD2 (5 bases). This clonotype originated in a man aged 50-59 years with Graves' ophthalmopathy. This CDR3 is CASSYSGADSSYEQYF. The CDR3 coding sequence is TGTGCCAGCAGTTACTCGGGAGCGGATAGCTCCTACGAGCAGTACTTC.